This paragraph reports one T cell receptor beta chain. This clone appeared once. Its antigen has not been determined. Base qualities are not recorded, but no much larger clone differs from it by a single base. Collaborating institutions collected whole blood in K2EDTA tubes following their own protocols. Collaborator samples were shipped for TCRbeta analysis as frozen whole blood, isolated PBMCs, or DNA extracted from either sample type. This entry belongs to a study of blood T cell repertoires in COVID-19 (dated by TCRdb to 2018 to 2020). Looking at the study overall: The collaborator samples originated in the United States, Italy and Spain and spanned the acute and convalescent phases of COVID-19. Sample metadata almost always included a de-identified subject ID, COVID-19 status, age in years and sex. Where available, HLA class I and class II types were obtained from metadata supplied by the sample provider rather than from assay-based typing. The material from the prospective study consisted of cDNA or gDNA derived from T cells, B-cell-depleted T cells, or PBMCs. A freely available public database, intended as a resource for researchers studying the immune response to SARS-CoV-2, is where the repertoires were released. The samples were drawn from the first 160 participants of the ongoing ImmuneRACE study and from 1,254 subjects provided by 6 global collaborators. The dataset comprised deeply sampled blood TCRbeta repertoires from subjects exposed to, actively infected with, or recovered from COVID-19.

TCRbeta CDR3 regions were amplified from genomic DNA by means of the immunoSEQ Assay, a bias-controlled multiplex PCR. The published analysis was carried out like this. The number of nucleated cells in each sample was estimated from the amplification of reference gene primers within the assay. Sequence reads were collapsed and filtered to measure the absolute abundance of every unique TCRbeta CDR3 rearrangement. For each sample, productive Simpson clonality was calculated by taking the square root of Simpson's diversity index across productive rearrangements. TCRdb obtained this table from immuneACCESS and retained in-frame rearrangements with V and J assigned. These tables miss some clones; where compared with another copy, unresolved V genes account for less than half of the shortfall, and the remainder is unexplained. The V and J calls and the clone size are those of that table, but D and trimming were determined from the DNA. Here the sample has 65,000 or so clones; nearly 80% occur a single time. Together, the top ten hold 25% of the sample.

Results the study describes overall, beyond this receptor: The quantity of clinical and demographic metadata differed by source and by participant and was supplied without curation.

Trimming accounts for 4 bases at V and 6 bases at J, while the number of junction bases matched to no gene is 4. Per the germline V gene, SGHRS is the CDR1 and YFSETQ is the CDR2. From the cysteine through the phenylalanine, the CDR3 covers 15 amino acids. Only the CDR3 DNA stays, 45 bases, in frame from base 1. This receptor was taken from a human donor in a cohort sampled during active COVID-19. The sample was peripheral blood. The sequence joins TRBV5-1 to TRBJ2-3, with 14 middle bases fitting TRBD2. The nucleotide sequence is TGCGCCAGCAGCCTGGGACTAGCGGGAGAGGATACGCAGTATTTT. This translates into CASSLGLAGEDTQYF.